These 20 T cell receptor beta chains came from one sample sequenced in a study of cytomegalovirus exposure and HLA in healthy donors. The PCR had 60 Vbeta and 13 Jbeta primers. The protocol was immunoSEQ multiplex PCR, while the TCRdb copy is restricted to in-frame clones and leaves out a portion. Among 90,000 or so clones listed, more than 70% were seen once. The sequenced sample consisted of PBMCs. These receptors originate from a male donor in good health and CMV-seropositive.

The chain joins TRBV5-4 to TRBJ1-2, with 7 bases lining up with TRBD1. CDR3 size: 15 residues. The V segment lost 5 bases and the J segment 4 bases; nucleotides outside the gene matches: 11. Germline CDR1 and CDR2: SGHNT and YYREEE (reference sequence). The CDR3 loop is CASSTGTAGLYGYTF. CDR3 sequence (DNA): TGTGCCAGCAGTACTGGGACAGCAGGTCTCTATGGCTACACCTTC.

Concerning this clone itself: Other DNA sequences of this sample code for an identical CDR3. The chain recombines TRBV5-1 with TRBJ2-7; D uncertain. Deletions cut 0 bases from V and 1 base from J, with 5 bases between. The germline gives CDR1 SGHRS, CDR2 YFSETQ. The CDR3 runs to 13 residues. In nucleotides, the CDR3 is TGCGCCAGCAGCTTGGCCCGTTCCTACGAGCAGTACTTC. Protein sequence: CASSLARSYEQYF.

Only a few counts were recorded for this clone. V gene TRBV7-2 combines with J gene TRBJ1-3; D gene uncertain. The V gene's germline CDR1 is SGHTA and CDR2 FQGNSA. V lost 1 base and J 1 base, leaving 8 bases between the germline ends. The CDR3 runs 15 residues. CDR3 protein: CASSLVSVSGNTIYF. The CDR3 nucleotides are TGTGCCAGCAGCTTAGTTTCGGTTTCTGGAAACACCATATATTTT.

The J gene is TRBJ2-7, the V gene TRBV7-2, with D possibly matching TRBD2 (6 bases). Germline CDR1 and CDR2: SGHTA and FQGNSA. The CDR3 contains 13 residues. V gave up 8 bases and J gave up 4 bases, with 15 bases separating them. CDR3 DNA sequence: TGTGCCAGCGGGTACTCCGGGACTTACGAGCAGTACTTC. Its protein product is CASGYSGTYEQYF.

This chain connects TRBV19 to TRBJ2-2; the match to TRBD2 covers 8 bases. Trimming took 0 bases from V and 6 from J; bases not matched to a gene: 3. Germline CDR1 reads LNHDA; CDR2 reads SQIVND (reference sequence). This CDR3 is built from 15 residues. The CDR3: CASSIDPGGSGELFF. CDR3 coding DNA: TGTGCCAGTAGTATAGACCCGGGAGGGTCCGGGGAGCTGTTTTTT.

CDR3 nucleotides: TGTGCCAGCTCGGCCAATAGCGGGGTTTCGTTCTTC. This gives the protein CASSANSGVSFF. The chain carries TRBV18 and TRBJ2-1; the match to TRBD2 covers 8 bases. The CDR3 runs 12 residues. V lost 6 bases, J lost 15 bases, and 10 bases stayed unmatched. Germline values: CDR1 KGHSH, CDR2 LQKENI.

The V gene is TRBV7-9, the J gene TRBJ2-1; D might be TRBD1 (5 bases). Per the germline V gene, CDR1 is SEHNR and CDR2 is FQNEAQ (reference sequence). This CDR3 has 13 amino acids. Trimming took 0 bases from V and 6 from J, leaving 6 bases between them. The CDR3 coding sequence is TGTGCCAGCAGCTTAGCAGGGGTCAATGAGCAGTTCTTC. Translated, it gives CASSLAGVNEQFF.

In this sample, this clone turned up once. The V gene is TRBV6-1, the J gene TRBJ2-1; 12 positions agree with TRBD2. CDR1 MNHNS and CDR2 SASEGT come from the germline V gene. The CDR3 consists of 15 residues. J gave up 5 bases and V 5 bases, and 4 bases lay outside the gene matches. Here the CDR3 DNA reads TGTGCCAGCAGTATCGGACTAGCGGGAAACAATGAGCAGTTCTTC. This translates into CASSIGLAGNNEQFF.

The genes are TRBV30 and TRBJ2-3; 8 bases match TRBD2. This CDR3 is built from 15 residues. Germline loops: CDR1 GTSNPN, CDR2 SVGIG (reference sequence). The trim removed 0 bases at V and 2 bases at J, leaving 4 bases unmatched. This CDR3 reads CAWSVQRGLTDTQYF. DNA for the CDR3: TGTGCCTGGAGTGTACAGCGGGGGCTCACAGATACGCAGTATTTT.

The chain carries TRBV6-6 and TRBJ2-7, with 7 positions matching TRBD1. CDR1 and CDR2 from the germline V gene are MNHNY and SVGAGI (reference sequence). The CDR3 has 16 amino acids. The trim removed 5 bases at V and 1 base at J, leaving 11 bases unmatched. CDR3 nucleotides: TGTGCCAGCAGTCGGCCGGGACAGACAAAGTCCTACGAGCAGTACTTC. Its translation: CASSRPGQTKSYEQYF.

This chain uses TRBV9 with TRBJ1-4; 7 bases agree with TRBD1. The germline V gene encodes CDR1 SGDLS and CDR2 YYNGEE. Unmatched junction bases numbered 7, after V lost 2 bases and J lost 6 bases. This CDR3 spans 15 amino acids. CDR3 in DNA: TGTGCCAGCAGCGTCCGACAGGGAGGCCATGAAAAACTGTTTTTT. It yields the protein CASSVRQGGHEKLFF.

The chain couples TRBV15 to TRBJ1-5; TRBD1 is a possible D gene (5 bases). The germline V and J ends were trimmed by 7 bases and 0 bases, with 10 bases remaining between them. The CDR3 covers 14 residues. CDR1 is LNHNV and CDR2 is YYDKDF in the germline V gene (reference sequence). The CDR3 is CATTDSYSNQPQHF. CDR3 in DNA: TGTGCCACCACCGACAGTTATAGCAATCAGCCCCAGCATTTT.

The DNA of the CDR3 is TGTGCCAGCAGTTACTACACGGGAGGAGATTCACCCCTCCACTTT. Translation: CASSYYTGGDSPLHF. The chain uses TRBV6-6 and TRBJ1-6; D is unresolved. The CDR3 runs to 15 residues. The V end lost 1 base, the J end lost 8 bases, and 12 bases lay between the germline ends. Per germline, CDR1 MNHNY and CDR2 SVGAGI (reference sequence).

The gene calls are TRBV19 and TRBJ2-7; no reliable D call. V lost 4 bases to trimming and J lost 7 bases, with 8 bases between them. The CDR3 covers 11 residues. Germline CDR1 reads LNHDA; CDR2 reads SQIVND (reference sequence). CDR3 sequence reads: CASSNSVEQYF. The CDR3 DNA sequence: TGTGCCAGTAGTAATAGTGTGGAGCAGTACTTC.

The rearrangement links TRBV7-8 to TRBJ2-1; 8 positions match TRBD2. Germline CDR1 and CDR2: SGHVS and FQNEAQ. CDR3 length: 15 amino acids. With 5 bases clipped from V and 6 bases from J, the junction kept 9 bases outside the gene matches. The CDR3 region is CASSPGTSSGNEQFF. The CDR3 DNA sequence: TGTGCCAGCAGCCCCGGGACTAGTAGCGGCAATGAGCAGTTCTTC.

J is TRBJ1-1 and V is TRBV6-1, with D unresolved. V was trimmed by 6 bases and J by 1 base, leaving 12 bases between them. Germline CDR1 and CDR2: MNHNS and SASEGT. This CDR3 contains 14 residues. CDR3 bases: TGTGCCAGCAGCCTGTGGGAGGGGAACACTGAAGCTTTCTTT. Residues: CASSLWEGNTEAFF.

This clone was recorded once. V usage is TRBV5-1 and J usage is TRBJ2-1; 8 bases match TRBD1. This CDR3 spans 15 amino acids. V shed 0 bases, J shed 5 bases, and the junction held 4 bases outside the gene matches. CDR1 SGHRS and CDR2 YFSETQ come from the germline V gene. This CDR3 is CASSLVVTGDNEQFF. The CDR3 nucleotides read TGCGCCAGCAGCTTGGTCGTGACAGGGGACAATGAGCAGTTCTTC.

The chain recombines TRBV6-1 with TRBJ1-5; 9 bases are a match to TRBD1. CDR1 is MNHNS and CDR2 is SASEGT in the germline V gene. The CDR3 spans 14 residues. V dropped 5 bases and J dropped 6; count of bases not matched to a gene: 5. The CDR3 DNA follows: TGTGCCAGCAGTCCACAGGGGGCCAGTCAGCCCCAGCATTTT. Its protein is CASSPQGASQPQHF.

This clone occurred once. V is TRBV27 and J is TRBJ1-5, with D maybe TRBD1 (5 bases). CDR1 is MNHEY, CDR2 SMNVEV, per germline (reference sequence). Trimming took 8 bases from V and 4 from J, leaving 12 bases between them. This CDR3 is 13 amino acids long. The CDR3 DNA follows: TGTGCCAGCGGGTCAGGGATAAATCAGCCCCAGCATTTT. This encodes CASGSGINQPQHF.

V and J are TRBV5-1 and TRBJ1-1; 7 bases are shared with TRBD1. V trimming: 3 bases; J trimming: 4 bases; junction bases outside the gene matches: 9. Germline V CDR1 and CDR2: SGHRS, YFSETQ. This CDR3 has 15 amino acids. CDR3 sequence: CASSSTGIVGTEAFF. CDR3 nucleotide sequence: TGCGCCAGCAGCTCGACAGGGATCGTGGGCACTGAAGCTTTCTTT.